These 10 T cell receptor beta chains originate from one sample sequenced in a study of blood T cell repertoires in COVID-19. Repertoires were generated with immunoSEQ multiplex PCR, while TCRdb's copy carries only in-frame clones and drops some. This sample has 340,000 or so clones, with about nine tenths found just once. Specimen: peripheral blood. These receptors were collected from a man in his forties or fifties with active or convalescent COVID-19.

This clone turned up a few times. This chain uses TRBV4-2 with TRBJ2-1; D is perhaps TRBD1 (6 bases). The CDR3 sequence is 15 residues long. Germline CDR1 LGHNA, CDR2 YNFKEQ. V dropped 0 bases and J dropped 6 bases, with 12 bases sitting between them. CDR3 coding DNA: TGTGCCAGCAGCCAAGAGGGTTTGACAGGCAATGAGCAGTTCTTC. Encoded protein: CASSQEGLTGNEQFF.

This clone has a single count. The rearrangement links TRBV21-1 to TRBJ2-2; the listed D gene, TRBD2, was not tested against the DNA. TRBV21-1 is a documented pseudogene. CDR3 length: 22 residues. The CDR3 nucleotides are TGTGCCAGCAGCAAAGCCCTTTTTAGCGGGGGCATCCCCCCTGCGAACACCGGGGAGCTGTTTTTT. It yields the protein CASSKALFSGGIPPANTGELFF.

This chain connects TRBV2 to TRBJ1-1; D not certain. Germline CDR1 and CDR2: SNHLY and FYNNEI. Deletions cut 8 bases from V and 2 bases from J, with 12 bases between. CDR3 length: 13 residues. The CDR3 protein is CASVVAANTEAFF. CDR3 nucleotides: TGTGCCAGCGTCGTTGCGGCCAACACTGAAGCTTTCTTT.

This chain connects TRBV2 to TRBJ2-2, with 7 nucleotides matching TRBD2. J was trimmed by 4 bases and V by 8 bases; bases with no gene match: 4. The CDR3 consists of 13 residues. Germline V gene data show CDR1 as SNHLY and CDR2 as FYNNEI. The CDR3 is CASGRGSTGELFF. CDR3 nucleotides: TGTGCCAGCGGTCGCGGGAGCACCGGGGAGCTGTTTTTT.

The V and J genes are TRBV6-4 and TRBJ2-5; 7 nucleotides align to TRBD1. Losses at the gene ends were 3 bases for V and 0 bases for J; bases not matched to a gene: 7. The CDR3 is 16 amino acids. Germline V CDR1 and CDR2: MRHNA, SNTAGT. DNA of the CDR3: TGTGCCAGCAGTGAAGGGGGCCGATACTACCAAGAGACCCAGTACTTC. Its translation: CASSEGGRYYQETQYF.

CDR3 protein: CATSRDSGNTEAFF. The DNA of the CDR3 is TGTGCCACCAGCAGAGATTCCGGTAACACTGAAGCTTTCTTT. V usage is TRBV15 and J usage is TRBJ1-1; D remains unclear. This CDR3 is built from 14 residues. From germline, CDR1 is LNHNV and CDR2 YYDKDF (reference sequence). The V gene lost 0 bases and the J gene lost 2 bases, with 7 bases spanning the gap.

The chain couples TRBV7-3 to TRBJ1-2, with D uncertain. Germline values: CDR1 SGHTA, CDR2 FQGTGA. V was clipped by 5 bases and J by 1 base, with 8 bases between them. There are 13 residues in the CDR3. The CDR3 sequence is CASSPDNNYGYTF. The CDR3 DNA sequence: TGTGCCAGCAGCCCCGACAATAACTATGGCTACACCTTC.

The rearrangement joins TRBV6-5 to TRBJ1-2; D gene uncertain. This CDR3 contains 14 residues. With 0 bases removed from V and 4 bases from J, the gap between germline ends came to 9 bases. Germline V lookup: CDR1 MNHEY, CDR2 SVGAGI. CDR3 sequence (DNA): TGTGCCAGCAGTTACTCGACAAACTTCTATGGCTACACCTTC. Amino acid sequence: CASSYSTNFYGYTF.

This clone was counted once. This sequence joins TRBV29-1 and TRBJ1-1; 7 bases line up with TRBD1. The germline V gene has CDR1 SQVTM and CDR2 ANQGSEA. The CDR3 is made up of 13 amino acids. Trimming removed 7 bases from V and 6 bases from J; junction bases left unmatched: 11. The CDR3: CSGDGTAGAEAFF. In DNA, the CDR3 is TGCAGCGGAGACGGGACAGCAGGCGCTGAAGCTTTCTTT.

V gene TRBV6-2 or TRBV6-3 combines with J gene TRBJ1-1; 12 nucleotides agree with TRBD1. The CDR3 has 16 amino acids. Germline lookup yields CDR1 MNHEY and CDR2 SVGEGT. Trimming at V came to 4 bases and at J to 4 bases, leaving 7 bases not matched to a gene. Here the CDR3 reads CASSSGGTGGFTEAFF. The CDR3 nucleotides read TGTGCCAGCAGTTCGGGGGGGACAGGGGGCTTCACTGAAGCTTTCTTT.